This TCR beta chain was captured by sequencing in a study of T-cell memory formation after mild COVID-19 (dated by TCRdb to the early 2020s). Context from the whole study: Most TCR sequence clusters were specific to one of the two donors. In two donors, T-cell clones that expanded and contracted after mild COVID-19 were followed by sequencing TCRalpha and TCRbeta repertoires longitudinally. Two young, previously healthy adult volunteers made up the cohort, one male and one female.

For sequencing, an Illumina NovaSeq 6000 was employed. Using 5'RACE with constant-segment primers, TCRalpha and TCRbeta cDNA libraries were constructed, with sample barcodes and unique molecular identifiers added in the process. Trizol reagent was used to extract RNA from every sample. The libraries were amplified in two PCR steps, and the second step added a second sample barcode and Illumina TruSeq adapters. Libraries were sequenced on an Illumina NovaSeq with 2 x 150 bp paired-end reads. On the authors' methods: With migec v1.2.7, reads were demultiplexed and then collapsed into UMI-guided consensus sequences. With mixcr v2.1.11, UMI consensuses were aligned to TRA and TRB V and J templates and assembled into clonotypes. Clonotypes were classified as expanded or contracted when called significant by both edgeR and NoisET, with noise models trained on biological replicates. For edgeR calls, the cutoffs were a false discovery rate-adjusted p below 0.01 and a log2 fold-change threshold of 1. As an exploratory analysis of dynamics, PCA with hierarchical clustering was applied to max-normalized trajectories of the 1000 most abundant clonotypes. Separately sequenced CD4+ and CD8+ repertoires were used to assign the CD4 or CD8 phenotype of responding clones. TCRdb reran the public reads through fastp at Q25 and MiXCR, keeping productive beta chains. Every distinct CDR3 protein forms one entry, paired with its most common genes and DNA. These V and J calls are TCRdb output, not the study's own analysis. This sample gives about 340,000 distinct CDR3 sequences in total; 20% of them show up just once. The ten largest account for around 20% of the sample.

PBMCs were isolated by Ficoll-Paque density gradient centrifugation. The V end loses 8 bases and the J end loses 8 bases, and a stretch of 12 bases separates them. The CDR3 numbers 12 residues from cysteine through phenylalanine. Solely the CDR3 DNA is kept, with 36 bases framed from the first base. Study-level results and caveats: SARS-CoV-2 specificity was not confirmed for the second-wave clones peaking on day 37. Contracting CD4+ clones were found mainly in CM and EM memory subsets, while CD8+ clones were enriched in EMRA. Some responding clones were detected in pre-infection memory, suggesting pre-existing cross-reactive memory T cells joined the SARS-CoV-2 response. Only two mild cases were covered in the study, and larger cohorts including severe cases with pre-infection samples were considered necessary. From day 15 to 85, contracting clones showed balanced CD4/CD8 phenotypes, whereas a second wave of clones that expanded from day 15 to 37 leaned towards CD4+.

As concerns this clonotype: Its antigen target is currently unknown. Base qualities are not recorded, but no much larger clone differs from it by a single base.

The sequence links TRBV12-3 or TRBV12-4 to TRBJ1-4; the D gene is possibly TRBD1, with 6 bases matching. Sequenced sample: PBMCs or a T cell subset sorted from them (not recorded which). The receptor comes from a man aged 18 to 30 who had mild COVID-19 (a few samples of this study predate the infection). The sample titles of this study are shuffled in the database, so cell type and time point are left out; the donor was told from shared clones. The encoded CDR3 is CASAGAREKLFF. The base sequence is TGTGCCAGCGCAGGGGCTCGGGAAAAACTGTTTTTT.